The following is a T cell receptor (beta chain) sequence with its context. These data come from a study of blood T cell repertoires in COVID-19. Study summary: Italy, Spain and the United States were the sources of the convalescent and acute COVID-19 samples. The analysed material was cDNA or gDNA that came from T cells, B-cell-depleted T cells, or PBMCs.

In the authors' methods: How many nucleated cells were present was estimated from reference gene primer amplification. The method was immunoSEQ multiplex PCR; TCRdb's version includes in-frame clones alone and lacks a portion of them. The V and J calls and clone size are taken from that table; D and trimming were inferred from the DNA. The sample lists roughly 360,000 clones; roughly 86% were seen once. The CDR3 runs to 14 residues. The V gene lost 4 bases and the J gene lost 7 bases, with 14 bases spanning the gap. Germline V gene sequence: CDR1 GTSNPN, CDR2 SVGIG (reference sequence). The chain links TRBV30 to TRBJ1-6; D possibly corresponds to TRBD1 (5 bases). The receptor was isolated from a human donor with acute or convalescent COVID-19. The donor label of this sample is uncertain. The sample was peripheral blood. The CDR3 DNA reads as TGTGCCTGGAACGAAGGGGTCCGGAATTCACCCCTCCACTTT. Its protein is CAWNEGVRNSPLHF.